The next 10 T cell receptor beta chains were all read from a single sample in a study of T cell clonality in common variable immunodeficiency. Some clones are missing from TCRdb's copy, which holds only in-frame ones; the method was immunoSEQ multiplex PCR. The sample shows about 19,000 clones, none of them appearing just once. Findings and caveats of the study: Reportedly, TCR beta sequences from common variable immunodeficiency showed fewer deletions and N-nucleotide insertions.

Their antigens remain unidentified. Sequencing was done on a sample of peripheral blood mononuclear cells. These receptors all come from a human donor with common variable immunodeficiency.

This clone was counted between two and nine times. The read is 3 residues too short to cover the CDR3 end, so that end is filled in from the germline J gene. This chain uses TRBV7-3 with TRBJ2-3, with D hard to call. Trimming removed 5 bases from V and 2 bases from J, with 5 bases in between. The CDR3 runs 12 residues. CDR1 SGHTA and CDR2 FQGTGA come from the germline V gene. The sequenced CDR3 bases are TGTGCCAGCAGCGCTAACACAGATACG. Translated: CASSANTDT. The whole CDR3 protein reads CASSANTDTQYF.

This clone was recorded many times. CDR3 protein: CAISESVGTNTGELFF. The part of the CDR3 DNA that was read is TGTGCCATCAGTGAGTCGGTCGGTACTAACACCGGGGAG. The rearrangement links TRBV10-3 to TRBJ2-2; D is ambiguous. The sequence runs out 3 residues before the end of the CDR3; the remainder is reconstructed from the germline J gene. Germline V CDR1 and CDR2: ENHRY, SYGVKD. Trimming cost V 0 bases and J 2 bases, with 10 bases left between them. The CDR3 totals 16 residues.

At least ten counts were recorded for this clone. The sequenced fragment ends 3 residues before the CDR3 boundary, so the rest is inferred from the germline J gene. The chain joins TRBV5-6 to TRBJ2-7; 7 bases fit TRBD2. This CDR3 is built from 14 residues. Germline V gives CDR1 SGHDT, CDR2 YYEEEE. V lost 1 base and J lost 3; bases outside the gene matches: 4. CDR3 DNA, as far as it was read: TGTGCCAGCAGCTTGCGGCGGGGGATCTACGAG. The encoded protein is CASSLRRGIYE. The CDR3 as a whole reads CASSLRRGIYEQYF.

This clone was counted a few times. The CDR3 end lies 3 residues beyond the end of the read and is filled in from the germline J gene. The chain recombines TRBV7-9 with TRBJ1-5, with D maybe TRBD1 (6 bases). The germline gives CDR1 SEHNR, CDR2 FQNEAQ (reference sequence). The ends were cut back, 1 base at V and 6 bases at J, with 13 bases in the middle. This CDR3 region has 15 residues. The CDR3 protein is CASSLDRGASQPQHF. CDR3 bases read: TGTGCCAGCAGCTTAGATCGGGGGGCAAGTCAGCCC.

Remarks on this clone: The DNA ends 3 residues before the CDR3 does, and the rest of the CDR3 is filled in from the germline J gene. This chain uses TRBV30 with TRBJ2-3; tentative D call: TRBD1 (6 bases). Trimming removed 0 bases from V and 2 bases from J, with 12 bases in between. CDR1 and CDR2 from the germline V gene are GTSNPN and SVGIG (reference sequence). The CDR3 contains 15 residues. The CDR3 region is CAWSVRTVHTDTQYF. The sequenced CDR3 bases are TGTGCCTGGAGTGTACGGACAGTTCACACAGATACG. The whole variable domain, remainder taken from reference TRBV30 and TRBJ2-3, is SQTIHQWPATLVQPVGSPLSLECTVEGTSNPNLYWYRQAAGRGLQLLFYSVGIGQISSEVPQNLSASRPQDRQFILSSKKLLLSDSGFYLCAWSVRTVHTDTQYFGPGTRLTVL.

This clone was picked up many times. The read is 3 residues too short to cover the CDR3 end, so that end is filled in from the germline J gene. V gene TRBV18 combines with J gene TRBJ2-3; 10 bases are a match to TRBD1. V lost 4 bases to trimming and J lost 2 bases; unmatched junction nucleotides: 6. Germline V gene lookup returns CDR1 KGHSH and CDR2 LQKENI. This CDR3 region has 16 residues. The CDR3 here is CASSLRQGATTDTQYF. The CDR3 bases that were read are TGTGCCAGCTCACTCCGACAGGGGGCCACCACAGATACG.

This clone was found a few times. The CDR3 is cut off 3 residues early in the read; its end comes from the germline J gene. The V gene is TRBV20-1, the J gene TRBJ1-1; D uncertain. The CDR3 has 13 amino acids. V lost 1 base and J lost 0, with 6 bases in between. CDR1 DFQATT and CDR2 SNEGSKA come from the germline V gene (reference sequence). CDR3 bases read: TGCAGTGCTAGAGTACAGTTGAACACTGAA. Translation gives CSARVQLNTE. The full CDR3 protein is CSARVQLNTEAFF.

Comment on this clone: The CDR3 end is not reached by the read, which stops 3 residues before it; the germline J gene fills it in. The J gene is TRBJ2-7, the V gene TRBV2; D possibly corresponds to TRBD2 (6 bases). The germline V and J ends were trimmed by 8 bases and 0 bases, with 17 bases remaining between them. The CDR3 contains 15 residues. Germline V gene data show CDR1 as SNHLY and CDR2 as FYNNEI. The sequenced CDR3 bases are TGTGCCAGCGGCGGGGCGGGGAGAAGCTCCTACGAG. Translated, it gives CASGGAGRSSYE. The CDR3, in full, reads CASGGAGRSSYEQYF.

This clone was seen repeatedly, ten times or more. Coverage ceases 3 residues before the CDR3 finishes, and the germline J gene fills in the end. The V call is TRBV7-9, the J call TRBJ1-1, with D perhaps matching TRBD1 (5 bases). Trimming took off 5 bases at V and 6 bases at J, with 13 bases between the two ends. CDR3 length: 13 residues. Germline V lookup: CDR1 SEHNR, CDR2 FQNEAQ (reference sequence). The CDR3 loop is CASSPGGSAEAFF. The part of the CDR3 DNA that was read is TGTGCCAGCAGCCCTGGGGGGAGCGCTGAA.

Comment on this clone: Read coverage stops 3 residues before the CDR3 terminus; the germline J gene supplies the remainder. The chain uses TRBV19 and TRBJ2-1; 9 bases agree with TRBD1. Trimming at V came to 3 bases and at J to 7 bases, leaving 7 bases not matched to a gene. Germline values: CDR1 LNHDA, CDR2 SQIVND (reference sequence). The CDR3 spans 15 residues. CDR3 DNA, as far as it was read: TGTGCCAGTAGTATGGGACAGGGTACGGGGAATGAG. It is translated as CASSMGQGTGNE. The entire CDR3 protein reads CASSMGQGTGNEQFF.